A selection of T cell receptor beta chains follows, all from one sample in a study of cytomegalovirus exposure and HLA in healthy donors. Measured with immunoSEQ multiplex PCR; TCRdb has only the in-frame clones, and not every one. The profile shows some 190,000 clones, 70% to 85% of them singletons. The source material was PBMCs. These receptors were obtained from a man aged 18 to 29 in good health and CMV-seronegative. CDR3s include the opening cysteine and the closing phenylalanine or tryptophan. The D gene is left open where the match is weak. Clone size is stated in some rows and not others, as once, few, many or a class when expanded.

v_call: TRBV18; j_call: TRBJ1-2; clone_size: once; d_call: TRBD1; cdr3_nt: TGTGCCACCACGGAGACAGGGCTCCTCTCCTACACCTTC; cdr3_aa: CATTETGLLSYTF
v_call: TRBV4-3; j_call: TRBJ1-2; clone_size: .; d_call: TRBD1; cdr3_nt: TGCGCCAGCAGCCAAGAGGTACGGGGACAGGCGGTTTCTTTC; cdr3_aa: CASSQEVRGQAVSF
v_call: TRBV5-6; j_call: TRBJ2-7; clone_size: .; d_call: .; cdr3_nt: TGTGCCAGCAGCCCCCCCGGGAGAGCCGAGCAGTACTTC; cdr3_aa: CASSPPGRAEQYF
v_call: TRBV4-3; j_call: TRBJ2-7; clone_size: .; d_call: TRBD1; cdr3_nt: TGCGCCAGCAGCCAAGATCTCCGGGACAGCCCCTACGAGCAGTACTTC; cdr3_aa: CASSQDLRDSPYEQYF
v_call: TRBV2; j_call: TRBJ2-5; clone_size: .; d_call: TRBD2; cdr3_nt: TGTGCCAGCAGGCTGACTAGAGCGGGATCCCCCCGAGAGGAGACCCAGTACTTC; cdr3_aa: CASRLTRAGSPREETQYF
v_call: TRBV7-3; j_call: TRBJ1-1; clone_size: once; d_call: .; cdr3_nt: TGTGCCAGCAGCGACCAGCCCAGTCAGGGGATGGGGGCTTTCTTT; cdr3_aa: CASSDQPSQGMGAFF
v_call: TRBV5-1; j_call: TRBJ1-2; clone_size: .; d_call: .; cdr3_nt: TGCGCCAGCAGCTTGGCCCCAGGACTCTATGGCTACACCTTC; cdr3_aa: CASSLAPGLYGYTF
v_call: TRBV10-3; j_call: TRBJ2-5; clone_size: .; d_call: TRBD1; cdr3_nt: TGTGCCATCAGCGGACAGGAGCAAGAGACCCAGTACTTC; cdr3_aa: CAISGQEQETQYF
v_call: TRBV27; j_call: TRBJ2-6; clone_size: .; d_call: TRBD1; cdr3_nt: TGTGCCAGCAGTTTATCGCCGACGTTGTTCCCCTATACAGGGGCTGGGGCCAACGTCCTGACTTTC; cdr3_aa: CASSLSPTLFPYTGAGANVLTF
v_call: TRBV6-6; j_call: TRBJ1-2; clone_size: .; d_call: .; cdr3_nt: TGTGCCAGCAGTTACTCTCCTGGGTCGGGGGGCTACACCTTC; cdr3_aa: CASSYSPGSGGYTF
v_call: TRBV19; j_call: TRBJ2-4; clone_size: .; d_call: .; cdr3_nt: TGTGCCAGTAGTGACCGGACACTAAAAAACATTCAGTACTTC; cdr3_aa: CASSDRTLKNIQYF
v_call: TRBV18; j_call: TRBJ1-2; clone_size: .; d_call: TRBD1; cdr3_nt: TGTGCCAGCTCCCACCCGGGACAGGGAAACTATGGCTACACCTTC; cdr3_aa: CASSHPGQGNYGYTF